The 5 T cell receptor beta chains reported below all come from one sample, sequenced in a study of blood T cell repertoires in COVID-19. Using immunoSEQ multiplex PCR, the repertoire was profiled, and TCRdb retains in-frame clones only, with some absent. The sample holds just under 95,000 clones; 75% to 85% are singletons and the top ten take under 20%. The sequenced material came from peripheral blood. The source is a human donor in a cohort sampled during active COVID-19.

This clone was recorded a few times. The sample carries other DNA sequences with the same CDR3. The chain uses TRBV5-1 and TRBJ1-2; TRBD1 matches at 8 bases. The CDR3 is made up of 14 amino acids. CDR1 and CDR2 from the germline V gene are SGHRS and YFSETQ. The ends lost 4 bases at V and 4 bases at J; junction bases unmatched: 6. As DNA, the CDR3 is TGCGCCAGCAGCCCCGGGACAGGCGGCTATGGCTACACCTTC. It specifies CASSPGTGGYGYTF.

This chain joins TRBV6-5 and TRBJ2-7, with D perhaps TRBD1 (5 bases). The V gene's germline CDR1 is MNHEY and CDR2 SVGAGI. The CDR3 spans 15 residues. Between the trimmed V and J ends, which lost 6 bases and 2 bases, there was a span of 17 bases. CDR3 DNA sequence: TGTGCCAGCAGGTACCAGGGAAGTGTCCCCTACGAGCAGTACTTC. Its protein is CASRYQGSVPYEQYF.

CDR3 protein: CASSTRQAGETEAFF. The DNA of the CDR3 is TGTGCCAGCAGCACCCGACAGGCCGGTGAAACTGAAGCTTTCTTT. The rearrangement links TRBV7-3 to TRBJ1-1; D perhaps matches TRBD1 (6 bases). The germline V gene has CDR1 SGHTA and CDR2 FQGTGA. Trimming removed 5 bases from V and 5 bases from J, with 18 bases in between. The CDR3 is 15 amino acids. The complete variable domain, with remaining parts taken from reference TRBV7-3 and TRBJ1-1, reads GAGVSQTPSNKVTEKGKYVELRCDPISGHTALYWYRQSLGQGPEFLIYFQGTGAADDSGLPNDRFFAVRPEGSVSTLKIQRTERGDSAVYLCASSTRQAGETEAFFGQGTRLTVV.

CDR3 nucleotides: TGCGCCAGCAGCCTCTCCGACGGGGCCAAAAACATTCAGTACTTC. Translation gives CASSLSDGAKNIQYF. This chain uses TRBV4-1 with TRBJ2-4; no firm D call. In germline, CDR1 is MGHRA, CDR2 YSYEKL. V was cut by 4 bases and J by 1 base, with 11 bases left in between. The CDR3 totals 15 residues.

The table lists this clone with a count of one. The chain recombines TRBV28 with TRBJ1-1, with D perhaps TRBD1 (5 bases). CDR3 size: 12 residues. V gave up 5 bases and J gave up 9 bases, with 13 bases separating them. The germline V gene encodes CDR1 MDHEN and CDR2 SYDVKM. CDR3 in amino acids: CASSQDGGKAFF. CDR3 in DNA: TGTGCCAGCAGTCAAGACGGGGGAAAAGCTTTCTTT.